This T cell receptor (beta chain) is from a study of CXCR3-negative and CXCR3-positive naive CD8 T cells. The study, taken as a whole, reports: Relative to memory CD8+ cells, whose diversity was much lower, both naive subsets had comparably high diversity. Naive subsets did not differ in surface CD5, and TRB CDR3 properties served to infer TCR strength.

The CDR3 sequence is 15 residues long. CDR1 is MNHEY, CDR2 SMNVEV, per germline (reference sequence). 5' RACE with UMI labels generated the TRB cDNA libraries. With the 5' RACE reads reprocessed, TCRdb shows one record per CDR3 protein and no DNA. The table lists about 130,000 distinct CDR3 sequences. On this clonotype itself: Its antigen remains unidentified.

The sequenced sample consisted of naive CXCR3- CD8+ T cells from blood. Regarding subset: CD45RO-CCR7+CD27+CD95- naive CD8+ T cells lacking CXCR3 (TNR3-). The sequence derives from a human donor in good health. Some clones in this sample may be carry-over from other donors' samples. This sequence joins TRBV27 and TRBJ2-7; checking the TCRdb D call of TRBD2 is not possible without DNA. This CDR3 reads CASSFGLAGVYEQYF.